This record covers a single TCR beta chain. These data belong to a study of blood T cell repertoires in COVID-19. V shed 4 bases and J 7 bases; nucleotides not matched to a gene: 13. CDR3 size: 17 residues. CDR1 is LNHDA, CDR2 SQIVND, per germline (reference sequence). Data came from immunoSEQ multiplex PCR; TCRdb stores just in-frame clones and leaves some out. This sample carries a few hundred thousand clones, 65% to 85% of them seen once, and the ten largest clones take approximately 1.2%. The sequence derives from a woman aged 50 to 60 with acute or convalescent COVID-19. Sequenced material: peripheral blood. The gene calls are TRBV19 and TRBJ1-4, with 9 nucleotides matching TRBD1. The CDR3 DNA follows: TGTGCCAGTAGTACAAGGACAGGGGACTTTAACAGTGAAAAACTGTTTTTT. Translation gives CASSTRTGDFNSEKLFF.